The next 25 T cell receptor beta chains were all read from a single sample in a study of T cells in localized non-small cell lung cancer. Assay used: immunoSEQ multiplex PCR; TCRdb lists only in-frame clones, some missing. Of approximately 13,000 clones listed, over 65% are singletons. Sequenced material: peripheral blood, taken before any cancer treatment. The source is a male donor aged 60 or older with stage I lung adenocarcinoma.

The CDR3 region is CASSFGQPKFMNTEAFF. The CDR3 DNA reads TGCGCCAGCAGCTTTGGACAGCCGAAATTCATGAACACTGAAGCTTTCTTT. The gene calls are TRBV5-1 and TRBJ1-1, with D tentatively TRBD1 (6 bases). V was clipped by 2 bases and J by 0 bases, with 17 bases between them. The CDR3 is made up of 17 amino acids. Per the germline V gene, CDR1 is SGHRS and CDR2 is YFSETQ. The whole variable domain, remainder taken from reference TRBV5-1 and TRBJ1-1, is KAGVTQTPRYLIKTRGQQVTLSCSPISGHRSVSWYQQTPGQGLQFLFEYFSETQRNKGNFPGRFSGRQFSNSRSEMNVSTLELGDSALYLCASSFGQPKFMNTEAFFGQGTRLTVV.

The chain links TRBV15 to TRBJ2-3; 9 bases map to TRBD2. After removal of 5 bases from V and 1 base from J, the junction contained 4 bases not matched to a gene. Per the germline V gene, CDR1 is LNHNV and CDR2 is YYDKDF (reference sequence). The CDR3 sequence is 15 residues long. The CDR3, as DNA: TGTGCCACCAGCGGGAGGACTAGCGGCACAGATACGCAGTATTTT. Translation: CATSGRTSGTDTQYF.

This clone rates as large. The CDR3 DNA reads TGTGCCAGCAGCCGGTACAGGGGGAACACTGAAGCTTTCTTT. Protein product: CASSRYRGNTEAFF. This rearrangement joins TRBV14 to TRBJ1-1; 7 nucleotides align to TRBD1. The germline CDR1 and CDR2 sequences are SGHDN and FVKESK. The CDR3 is 14 amino acids. V lost 4 bases to trimming and J lost 1 base; unmatched junction nucleotides: 3.

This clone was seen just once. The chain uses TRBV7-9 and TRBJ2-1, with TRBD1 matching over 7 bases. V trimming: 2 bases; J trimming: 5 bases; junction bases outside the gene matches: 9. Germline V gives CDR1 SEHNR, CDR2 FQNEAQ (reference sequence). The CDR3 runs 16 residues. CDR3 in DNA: TGTGCCAGCAGCTTATGGCGGATACAGGGGAACAATGAGCAGTTCTTC. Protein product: CASSLWRIQGNNEQFF.

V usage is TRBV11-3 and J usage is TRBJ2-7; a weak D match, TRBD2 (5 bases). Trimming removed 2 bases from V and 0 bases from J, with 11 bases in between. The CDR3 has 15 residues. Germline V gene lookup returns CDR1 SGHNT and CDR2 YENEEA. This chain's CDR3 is CASSLLGSGSYEQYF. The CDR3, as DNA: TGTGCCAGCAGCTTATTAGGCAGCGGCTCCTACGAGCAGTACTTC.

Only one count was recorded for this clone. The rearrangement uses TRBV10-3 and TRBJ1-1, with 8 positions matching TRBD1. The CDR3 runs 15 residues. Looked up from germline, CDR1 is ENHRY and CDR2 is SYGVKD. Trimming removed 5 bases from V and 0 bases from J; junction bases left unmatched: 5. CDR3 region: CAISRQGTLNTEAFF. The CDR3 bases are TGTGCCATCAGTAGACAGGGGACATTGAACACTGAAGCTTTCTTT.

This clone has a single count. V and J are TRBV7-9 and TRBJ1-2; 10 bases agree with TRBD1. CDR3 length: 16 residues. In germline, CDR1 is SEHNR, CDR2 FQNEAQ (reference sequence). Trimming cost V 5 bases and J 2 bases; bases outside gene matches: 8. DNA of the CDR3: TGTGCCAGCAGCCTAGGGGGGACAGGGGAAAACTATGGCTACACCTTC. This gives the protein CASSLGGTGENYGYTF.

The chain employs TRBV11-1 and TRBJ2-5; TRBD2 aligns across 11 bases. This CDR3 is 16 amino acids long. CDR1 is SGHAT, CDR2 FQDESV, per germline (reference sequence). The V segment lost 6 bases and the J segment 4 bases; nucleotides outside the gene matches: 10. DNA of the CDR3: TGTGCCAGCAGACGGACGACTAGCGGGGTAGGAGAGACCCAGTACTTC. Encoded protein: CASRRTTSGVGETQYF.

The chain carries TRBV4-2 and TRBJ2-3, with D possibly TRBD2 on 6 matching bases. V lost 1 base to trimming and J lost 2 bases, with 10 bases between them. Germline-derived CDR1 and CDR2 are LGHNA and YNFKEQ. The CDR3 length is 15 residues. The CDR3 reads CASSQVGGATDTQYF. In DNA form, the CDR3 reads TGTGCCAGCAGCCAAGTCGGCGGGGCCACAGATACGCAGTATTTT.

Written as DNA, the CDR3 is TGTGCCAGTAGTATAGAACAGGACCGAAAAGCTTTCTTT. This sequence encodes CASSIEQDRKAFF. The chain uses TRBV19 and TRBJ1-1; D possibly corresponds to TRBD1 (5 bases). Trimming cost V 0 bases and J 9 bases, with 11 bases left between them. This CDR3 has 13 amino acids. Germline-derived CDR1 and CDR2 are LNHDA and SQIVND (reference sequence). Complete variable domain (other parts from reference TRBV19 and TRBJ1-1): DGGITQSPKYLFRKEGQNVTLSCEQNLNHDAMYWYRQDPGQGLRLIYYSQIVNDFQKGDIAEGYSVSREKKESFPLTVTSAQKNPTAFYLCASSIEQDRKAFFGQGTRLTVV.

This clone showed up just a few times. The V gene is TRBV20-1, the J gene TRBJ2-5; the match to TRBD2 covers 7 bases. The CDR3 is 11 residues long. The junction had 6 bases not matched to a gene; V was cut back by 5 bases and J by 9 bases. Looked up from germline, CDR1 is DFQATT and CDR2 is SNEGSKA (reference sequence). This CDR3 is CSAPRLASQYF. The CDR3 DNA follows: TGCAGTGCTCCCCGACTAGCTTCCCAGTACTTC.

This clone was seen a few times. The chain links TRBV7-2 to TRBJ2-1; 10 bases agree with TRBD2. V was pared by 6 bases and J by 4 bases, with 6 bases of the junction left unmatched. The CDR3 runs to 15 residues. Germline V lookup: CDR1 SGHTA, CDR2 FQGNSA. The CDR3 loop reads CASSQLAGSYNEQFF. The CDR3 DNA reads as TGTGCCAGCAGTCAACTAGCGGGGAGTTACAATGAGCAGTTCTTC.

The CDR3 DNA follows: TGTGCCAGCAGTGCCAGGGAGCATGAAAAACTGTTTTTT. Translated: CASSAREHEKLFF. The chain uses TRBV6-5 and TRBJ1-4, with D possibly being TRBD1 (5 bases). CDR3 length: 13 residues. V lost 5 bases to trimming and J lost 6 bases, with 10 bases between them. The V gene's germline CDR1 is MNHEY and CDR2 SVGAGI.

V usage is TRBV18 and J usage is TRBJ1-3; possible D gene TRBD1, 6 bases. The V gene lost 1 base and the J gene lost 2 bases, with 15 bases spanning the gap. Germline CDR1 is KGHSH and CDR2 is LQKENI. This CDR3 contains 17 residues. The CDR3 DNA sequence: TGTGCCAGCTCACCACTCCGACAGGCTACGACTGGAAACACCATATATTTT. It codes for CASSPLRQATTGNTIYF.

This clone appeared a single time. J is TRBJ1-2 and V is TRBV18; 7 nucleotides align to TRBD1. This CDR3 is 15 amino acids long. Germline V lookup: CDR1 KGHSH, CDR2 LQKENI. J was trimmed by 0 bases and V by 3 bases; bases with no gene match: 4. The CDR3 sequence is CASSPETGTNYGYTF. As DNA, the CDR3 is TGTGCCAGCTCACCCGAGACAGGGACTAACTATGGCTACACCTTC. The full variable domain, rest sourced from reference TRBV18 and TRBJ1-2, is NAGVMQNPRHLVRRRGQEARLRCSPMKGHSHVYWYRQLPEEGLKFMVYLQKENIIDESGMPKERFSAEFPKEGPSILRIQQVVRGDSAAYFCASSPETGTNYGYTFGSGTRLTVV.

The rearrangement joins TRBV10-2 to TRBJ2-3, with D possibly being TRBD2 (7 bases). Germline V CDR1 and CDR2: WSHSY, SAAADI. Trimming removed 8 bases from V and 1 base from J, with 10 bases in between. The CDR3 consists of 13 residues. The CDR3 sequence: CASGEGGTDTQYF. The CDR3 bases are TGCGCCAGCGGGGAGGGGGGCACAGATACGCAGTATTTT.

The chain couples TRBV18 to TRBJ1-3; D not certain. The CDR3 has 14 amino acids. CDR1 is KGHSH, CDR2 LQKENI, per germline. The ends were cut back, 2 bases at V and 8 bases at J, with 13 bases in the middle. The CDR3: CASSPSRDGYTIYF. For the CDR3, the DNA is TGTGCCAGCTCACCATCAAGAGACGGCTACACCATATATTTT.

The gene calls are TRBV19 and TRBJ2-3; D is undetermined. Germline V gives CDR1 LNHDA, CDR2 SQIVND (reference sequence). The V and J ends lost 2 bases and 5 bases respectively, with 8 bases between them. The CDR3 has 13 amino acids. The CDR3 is CASSITGIDTQYF. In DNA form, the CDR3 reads TGTGCCAGTAGTATAACCGGTATAGATACGCAGTATTTT.

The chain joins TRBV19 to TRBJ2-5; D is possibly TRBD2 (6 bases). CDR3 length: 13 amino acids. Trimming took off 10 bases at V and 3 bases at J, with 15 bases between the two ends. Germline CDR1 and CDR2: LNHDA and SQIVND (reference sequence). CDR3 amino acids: CATKRASEETQYF. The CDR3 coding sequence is TGTGCCACTAAGCGGGCTAGCGAAGAGACCCAGTACTTC.

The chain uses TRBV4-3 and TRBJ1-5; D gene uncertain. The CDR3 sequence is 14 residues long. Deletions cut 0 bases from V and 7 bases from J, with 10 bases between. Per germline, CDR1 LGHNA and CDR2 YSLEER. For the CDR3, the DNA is TGCGCCAGCAGCCAAGAGCTCCGTCGGCAGCCCCAGCATTTT. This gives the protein CASSQELRRQPQHF.

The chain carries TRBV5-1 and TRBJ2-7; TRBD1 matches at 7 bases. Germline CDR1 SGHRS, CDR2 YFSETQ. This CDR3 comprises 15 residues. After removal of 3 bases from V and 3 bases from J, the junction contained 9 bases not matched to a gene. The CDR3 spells CASSSTGTVGYEQYF. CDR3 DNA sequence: TGCGCCAGCAGCTCTACCGGGACAGTGGGCTACGAGCAGTACTTC.

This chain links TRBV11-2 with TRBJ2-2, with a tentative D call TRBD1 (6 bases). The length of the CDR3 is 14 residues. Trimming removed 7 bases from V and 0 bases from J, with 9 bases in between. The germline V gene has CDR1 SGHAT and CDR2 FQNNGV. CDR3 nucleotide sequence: TGTGCCAGCACAGGGACAACGAACACCGGGGAGCTGTTTTTT. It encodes CASTGTTNTGELFF.

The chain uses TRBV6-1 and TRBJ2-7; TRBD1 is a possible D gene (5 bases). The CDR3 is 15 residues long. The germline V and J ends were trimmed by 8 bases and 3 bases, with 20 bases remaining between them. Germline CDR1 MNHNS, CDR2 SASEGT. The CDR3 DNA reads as TGTGCCAGCCTTCCTCGCGGAAGGGGCGACTACGAGCAGTACTTC. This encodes CASLPRGRGDYEQYF.

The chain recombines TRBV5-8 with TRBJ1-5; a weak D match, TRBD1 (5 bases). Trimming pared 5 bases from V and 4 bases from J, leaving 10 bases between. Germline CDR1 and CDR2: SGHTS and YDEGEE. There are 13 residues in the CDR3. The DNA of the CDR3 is TGTGCCAGCAGTTTGACAGATAATCAGCCCCAGCATTTT. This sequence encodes CASSLTDNQPQHF.

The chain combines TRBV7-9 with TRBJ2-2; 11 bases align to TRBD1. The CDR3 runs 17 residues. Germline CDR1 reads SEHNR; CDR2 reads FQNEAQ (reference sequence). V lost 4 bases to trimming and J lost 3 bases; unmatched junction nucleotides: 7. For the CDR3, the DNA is TGTGCCAGCAGCTCCGCTAGGACAGGGGGCTACACCGGGGAGCTGTTTTTT. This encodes CASSSARTGGYTGELFF.